In this sample, the clone carrying this TCR beta chain turned up once. The antigen remains undetermined. V lost 5 bases to trimming and J lost 5 bases, with 15 bases between them. Per germline, CDR1 SGHVS and CDR2 FQNEAQ. This CDR3 region has 15 residues. This entry belongs to a study of shared clonotypes between healthy human individuals. Terminally differentiated effector memory CD45RA+ cells were excluded from the naive CD8 cells, which were CD45RO-negative and positively selected for CCR7. Study donors comprised healthy, HIV-negative adults devoid of recent acute infection or vaccination. Study conclusions and caveats: Naive CD4 clonotype sharing across a handful of donors was about 5%.

Every subset's genomic DNA went evenly onto several immunoSEQ plates. On sorted subsets, replicate PCRs used about 0.2 ug DNA, or some 28,000 T cell genomes. This table comes from immunoSEQ multiplex PCR, and its TCRdb copy is limited to in-frame clones, with some not included. The table shows roughly 2,000,000 clones, with 90% to 95% occurring only once. This rearrangement joins TRBV7-8 to TRBJ2-2; D is possibly TRBD1 (5 bases). The clonotype originates from a man between 18 and 35 years old in good health. Some clones in this sample may be carry-over from other donors' samples. Specimen: naive CD8+ T cells from PBMCs. The CDR3 loop is CASSPGIRETGELFF. The CDR3 DNA reads TGTGCCAGCAGCCCAGGGATCCGTGAAACCGGGGAGCTGTTTTTT.